A selection of T cell receptor beta chains follows, all from one sample in a study of CD8 T cells in Susac syndrome. TCRdb fed the immunoSEQ multiplex PCR reads into MiXCR, producing one record per CDR3 protein. The sample has 200,000 or so distinct CDR3 sequences; roughly 96% are singletons. Sequenced sample: CD4+ T cells from PBMCs. These receptors originate from a human donor with multiple sclerosis. Both conserved end residues are part of each CDR3. A D gene is named only where the DNA matches it firmly. A row's size may be missing; if present it is once, few, many or a size class.

size: -
V: TRBV29-1
D: TRBD1
CDR3: CSVVPGQYGYTF

size: -
V: TRBV5-4
D: -
CDR3: CASSSAQVGTGELFF

size: -
V: TRBV16
D: -
CDR3: CASSQSGAAKNIQYF

size: -
V: TRBV29-1
D: -
CDR3: CSVEDGGAGSYNEQFF

size: -
V: TRBV18
D: -
CDR3: CASSPGEGLQSNQPQHF

size: -
V: TRBV19
D: -
CDR3: CASRERDSLSEAFF

size: -
V: TRBV5-1
D: -
CDR3: CASSLAGTSTDTQYF

size: -
V: TRBV20-1
D: TRBD2
CDR3: CSATSGIPYEQYF

size: once
V: TRBV7-9
D: -
CDR3: CASSAFYAEAFF

size: -
V: TRBV20-1
D: -
CDR3: CSARAGTLTGELFF

size: -
V: TRBV7-7
D: -
CDR3: CASSPLGHTDTQYF

size: -
V: TRBV4-2
D: TRBD2
CDR3: CASSQEGASGVNEQFF

size: -
V: TRBV11-2
D: -
CDR3: CASSFGGGLPNEQFF

size: -
V: TRBV29-1
D: -
CDR3: CSVGRRVNAYSYEQYF

size: -
V: TRBV30
D: -
CDR3: CACRSSYNSPLHF

size: -
V: TRBV25-1
D: -
CDR3: CASSGSGVLQETQYF

size: -
V: TRBV27
D: -
CDR3: CASRMDSRDTQYF

size: -
V: TRBV20-1
D: TRBD2
CDR3: CSAIPPGTSGGNTGELFF

size: -
V: TRBV12-5
D: -
CDR3: CASGLPRTDTQYF

size: -
V: TRBV20-1
D: TRBD2
CDR3: CSAGGTSGRQETQYF

size: -
V: TRBV2
D: -
CDR3: CASSESSEAFF

size: once
V: TRBV29-1
D: -
CDR3: CSVGDARRYQETQYF

size: -
V: TRBV19
D: -
CDR3: CASSPSQMNTEAFF

size: -
V: TRBV4-1
D: TRBD1
CDR3: CASSQGSGGQPQHF

size: -
V: TRBV20-1
D: TRBD2
CDR3: CSAPVTSGNHEQYF

size: -
V: TRBV20-1
D: -
CDR3: CSARRDPYEQYF

size: -
V: TRBV12-5
D: TRBD1
CDR3: CASGEDREAFF

size: -
V: TRBV10-3
D: -
CDR3: CAIRQDLNTEAFF

size: few
V: TRBV18
D: -
CDR3: CASSPRGTETQYF

size: -
V: TRBV3-1
D: -
CDR3: CASSERGSGYTF

size: few
V: TRBV7-2
D: -
CDR3: CASSLGQNQETQYF

size: -
V: TRBV5-4
D: -
CDR3: CASSAGLPPTIQYF

size: -
V: TRBV20-1
D: -
CDR3: CSARDSRRYEQYF

size: -
V: TRBV20-1
D: -
CDR3: CSAPMGLHGDGYTF

size: -
V: TRBV7-9
D: -
CDR3: CASSLTGLASYVGEQYF

size: -
V: TRBV6-1
D: -
CDR3: CATISDTQYF

size: -
V: TRBV7-9
D: -
CDR3: CASSPSGGSYTEAFF

size: -
V: TRBV29-1
D: -
CDR3: CSSHAVGSYTF

size: -
V: TRBV12-3/TRBV12-4
D: -
CDR3: CASRQGWRETQYF

size: -
V: TRBV3-1
D: -
CDR3: CASSQRNQPQHF

size: -
V: TRBV12-3/TRBV12-4
D: -
CDR3: CASSWSGTYYEQYF

size: -
V: TRBV20-1
D: TRBD2
CDR3: CSARGTTLHNEQFF

size: -
V: TRBV15
D: -
CDR3: CATSRAPLPYGYTF

size: -
V: TRBV5-1
D: -
CDR3: CASSLGGTQPQHF

size: -
V: TRBV30
D: -
CDR3: CAWRRGVSPLHF